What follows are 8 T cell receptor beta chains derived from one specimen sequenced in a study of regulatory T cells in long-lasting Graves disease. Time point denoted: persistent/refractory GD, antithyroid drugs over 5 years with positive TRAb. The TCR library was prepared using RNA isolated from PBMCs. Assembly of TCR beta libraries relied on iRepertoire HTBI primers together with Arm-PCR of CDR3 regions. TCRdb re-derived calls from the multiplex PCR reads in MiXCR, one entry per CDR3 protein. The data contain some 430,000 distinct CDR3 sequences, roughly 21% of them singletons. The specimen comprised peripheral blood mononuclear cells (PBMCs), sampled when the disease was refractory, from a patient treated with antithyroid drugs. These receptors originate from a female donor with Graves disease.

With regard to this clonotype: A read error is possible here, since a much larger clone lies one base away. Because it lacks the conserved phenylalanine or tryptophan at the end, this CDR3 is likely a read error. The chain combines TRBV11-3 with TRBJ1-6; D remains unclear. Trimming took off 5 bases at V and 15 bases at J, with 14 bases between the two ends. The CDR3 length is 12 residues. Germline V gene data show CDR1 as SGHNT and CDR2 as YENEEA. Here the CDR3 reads CASSGAGESLHL. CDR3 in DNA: TGTGCCAGCAGCGGAGCGGGAGAAAGCCTCCACCTT.

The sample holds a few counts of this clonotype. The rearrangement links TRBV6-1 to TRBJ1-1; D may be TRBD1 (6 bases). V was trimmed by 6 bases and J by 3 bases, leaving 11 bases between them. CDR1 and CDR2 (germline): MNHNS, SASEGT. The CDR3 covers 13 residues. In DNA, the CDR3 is TGTGCCAGCAGGACAGGTTGGGACACTGAAGCTTTCTTT. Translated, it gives CASRTGWDTEAFF.

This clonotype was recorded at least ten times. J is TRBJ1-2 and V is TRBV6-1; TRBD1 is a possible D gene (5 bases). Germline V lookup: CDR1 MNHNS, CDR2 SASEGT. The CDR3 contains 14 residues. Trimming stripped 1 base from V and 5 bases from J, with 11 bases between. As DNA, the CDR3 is TGTGCCAGCAGTGAAGGGGGGATTCGTTATGGCTACACCTTC. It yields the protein CASSEGGIRYGYTF.

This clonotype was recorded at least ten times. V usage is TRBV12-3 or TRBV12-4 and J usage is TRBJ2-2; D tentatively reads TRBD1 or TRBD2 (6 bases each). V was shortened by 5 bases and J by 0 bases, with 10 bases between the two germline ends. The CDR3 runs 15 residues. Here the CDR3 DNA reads TGTGCCAGCAGTGGAGGGACATCGAACACCGGGGAGCTGTTTTTT. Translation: CASSGGTSNTGELFF.

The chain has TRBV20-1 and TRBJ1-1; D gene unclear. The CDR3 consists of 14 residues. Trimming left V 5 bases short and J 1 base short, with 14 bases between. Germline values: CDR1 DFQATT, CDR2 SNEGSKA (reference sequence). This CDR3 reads CSARKTEGNTEAFF. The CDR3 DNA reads TGCAGTGCTCGTAAAACTGAGGGGAACACTGAAGCTTTCTTT.

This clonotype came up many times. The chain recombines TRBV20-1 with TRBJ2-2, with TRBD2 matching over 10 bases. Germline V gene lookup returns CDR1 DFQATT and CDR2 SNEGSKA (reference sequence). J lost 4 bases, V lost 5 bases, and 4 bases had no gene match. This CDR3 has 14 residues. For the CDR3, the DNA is TGCAGTGCTCGGACTAGCGGCACCACCGGGGAGCTGTTTTTT. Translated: CSARTSGTTGELFF.

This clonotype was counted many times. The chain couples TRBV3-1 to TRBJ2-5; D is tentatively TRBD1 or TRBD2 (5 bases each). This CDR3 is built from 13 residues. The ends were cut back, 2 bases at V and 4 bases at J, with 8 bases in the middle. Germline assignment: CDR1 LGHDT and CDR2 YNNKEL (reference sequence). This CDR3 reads CASSQTGPETQYF. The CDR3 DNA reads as TGTGCCAGCAGCCAAACGGGGCCAGAGACCCAGTACTTC.

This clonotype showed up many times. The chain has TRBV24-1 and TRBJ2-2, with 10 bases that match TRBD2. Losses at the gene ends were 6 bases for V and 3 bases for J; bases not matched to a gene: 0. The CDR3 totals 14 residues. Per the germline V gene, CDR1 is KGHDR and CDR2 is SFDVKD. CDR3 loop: CATSLAGDTGELFF. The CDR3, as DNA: TGTGCCACCAGTCTAGCGGGGGACACCGGGGAGCTGTTTTTT.